The 3 T cell receptor beta chains below all came from one sample that was sequenced in a study of control samples from healthy donors and cancer patients. Only in-frame clones appear in the TCRdb table, and some are missing; sequencing was by immunoSEQ multiplex PCR. The table records 35,000 to 45,000 clones, roughly 83% of them present only once. The sequenced sample was blood. These receptors all come from a man aged 60-69 years in good health.

The rearrangement uses TRBV5-6 and TRBJ1-4; D not certain. V lost 0 bases to trimming and J lost 7 bases, with 13 bases between them. CDR1 and CDR2 from the germline V gene are SGHDT and YYEEEE. The CDR3 is 15 amino acids. CDR3 in DNA: TGTGCCAGCAGCTTGGGGGTAGGCAGAGTTGAAAAACTGTTTTTT. Protein: CASSLGVGRVEKLFF. The whole variable domain, remainder taken from reference TRBV5-6 and TRBJ1-4, is DAGVTQSPTHLIKTRGQQVTLRCSPKSGHDTVSWYQQALGQGPQFIFQYYEEEERQRGNFPDRFSGHQFPNYSSELNVNALLLGDSALYLCASSLGVGRVEKLFFGSGTQLSVL.

The chain is built from TRBV6-6 and TRBJ1-4, with D tentatively TRBD1 (6 bases). This CDR3 is built from 14 residues. CDR1 is MNHNY and CDR2 is SVGAGI in the germline V gene (reference sequence). With 6 bases removed from V and 7 bases from J, the gap between germline ends came to 15 bases. DNA for the CDR3: TGTGCCAGCAGAAAGGCAGGGGATGGTGAAAAACTGTTTTTT. Translating gives CASRKAGDGEKLFF.

This sequence joins TRBV6-6 and TRBJ1-4; D unclear. The CDR3 has 12 residues. Germline V gives CDR1 MNHNY, CDR2 SVGAGI (reference sequence). The V gene lost 5 bases and the J gene lost 8 bases, with 9 bases spanning the gap. This CDR3 reads CASSPTREKLFF. Here the CDR3 DNA reads TGTGCCAGCAGTCCCACACGGGAAAAACTGTTTTTT.